These T cell receptor beta chains were read from a single sample in a study of beta chain features in type 1 diabetes. Only in-frame clones appear in the TCRdb table, and some are missing; sequencing was by immunoSEQ multiplex PCR. The table records about half a million clones, about an eighth of them present only once. Sequenced input: naive CD4+ T cells from blood. These receptors all stem from a woman aged 18-29 years in good health. The CDR3 runs from the conserved cysteine through the conserved F or W. D genes are given only for firm matches. Clone size is shown for a subset of rows, as once, few, many or a class of expanded clone.

D,size,V,J,CDR3,DNA
-,few,TRBV15,TRBJ1-2,CATSRASEKQHF,TGTGCCACCAGCAGAGCCTCCGAGAAGCAGCACTTC
-,-,TRBV9,TRBJ2-1,CASSVTTISNEQFF,TGTGCCAGCAGCGTTACAACTATATCCAATGAGCAGTTCTTC
-,few,TRBV6-1,TRBJ2-5,CASSEGLLADHRGTQYF,TGTGCCAGCAGTGAAGGGTTACTAGCCGATCACCGAGGGACCCAGTACTTC
-,few,TRBV30,TRBJ2-7,CAWSEVSGRTYEQYF,TGTGCCTGGAGTGAAGTGAGCGGGCGAACCTACGAGCAGTACTTC
-,few,TRBV10-3,TRBJ2-7,CAISPLAGPEQYF,TGTGCCATCAGTCCCTTAGCCGGGCCCGAGCAGTACTTC
TRBD2,few,TRBV30,TRBJ2-7,CAWRGGAIPYEQYF,TGTGCCTGGAGGGGAGGGGCAATTCCCTACGAGCAGTACTTC
-,-,TRBV10-3,TRBJ2-4,CAISESPTGKDIQYF,TGTGCCATCAGTGAGTCCCCCACAGGCAAAGACATTCAGTACTTC
-,-,TRBV4-2,TRBJ2-3,CASSQDLQSPDTQYF,TGTGCCAGCAGCCAAGATTTACAGTCCCCAGATACGCAGTATTTT
-,few,TRBV7-2,TRBJ2-5,CASKRIVGSQETQYF,TGTGCCAGCAAAAGGATCGTCGGGAGCCAAGAGACCCAGTACTTC
-,-,TRBV6-5,TRBJ1-6,CASSYGNSNSPLHF,TGTGCCAGCAGTTACGGGAACTCTAATTCACCCCTCCACTTT
-,few,TRBV9,TRBJ1-3,CASSAGPSGNTIYF,TGTGCCAGCAGCGCGGGGCCCTCTGGAAACACCATATATTTT
-,many,TRBV28,TRBJ2-1,CASSPHRVEQFF,TGTGCCAGCAGTCCGCACAGGGTTGAGCAGTTCTTC
-,-,TRBV23-1,TRBJ1-1,CASRGRETNTEAFF,TGCGCCAGCAGAGGGAGGGAGACGAACACTGAAGCTTTCTTT